The next 22 T cell receptor beta chains were all read from a single sample in a study of T cells in women clearing cervical HPV infection. TCRdb keeps only in-frame clones here, not all; method: immunoSEQ multiplex PCR. The sample totals about 22,000 clones. The sample comprised blood buffy coat. These receptors originate from a woman aged 18-70 years with a cervical HPV16 infection that either progressed to CIN3+ or cleared (not recorded which).

Comment on this clone: The observed sequence ends 3 residues before the CDR3 terminus, with the missing tail filled in from the germline J gene. The J gene is TRBJ2-5, the V gene TRBV20-1; TRBD2 matches 7 bases. The CDR3 consists of 14 residues. CDR1 is DFQATT, CDR2 SNEGSKA, per germline (reference sequence). Germline trimming cut 3 bases from V and 4 bases from J; bases unmatched to any gene: 8. The sequenced CDR3 bases are TGCAGTGCTAGGTCGGCTAGCGGTACAGAGACC. Translating it yields CSARSASGTET. The CDR3 in its entirety is CSARSASGTETQYF.

Details on this clone: The read finishes 3 residues shy of the CDR3 end, and the germline J gene is used to complete it. The rearrangement uses TRBV19 and TRBJ1-2, with unresolved D. V lost 6 bases to trimming and J lost 2 bases, with 10 bases between them. Germline CDR1 is LNHDA and CDR2 is SQIVND (reference sequence). The CDR3 runs 13 residues. Partial CDR3 DNA: TGTGCCAGTAGGGTGCCAGGAAACTATGGC. Protein product: CASRVPGNYG. The entire CDR3 protein is CASRVPGNYGYTF.

A word on this clone: From the germline J gene comes the end of the CDR3, since the read stops 3 residues before it. The chain uses TRBV20-1 and TRBJ1-2; D remains ambiguous. V dropped 6 bases and J dropped 4 bases, with 18 bases sitting between them. The CDR3 is 14 residues long. Germline loops: CDR1 DFQATT, CDR2 SNEGSKA (reference sequence). Partial CDR3 DNA: TGCAGTGCCAGATTCAGGCCACCAGTCTATGGC. Protein sequence: CSARFRPPVYG. The CDR3, in full, reads CSARFRPPVYGYTF.

On this clone itself: The sequence runs out 3 residues before the end of the CDR3; the remainder is reconstructed from the germline J gene. V is TRBV12-3 or TRBV12-4 and J is TRBJ2-5, with a possible D match to TRBD1 (6 bases). The V end was cut by 4 bases, the J end by 4 bases, with 10 bases between. This CDR3 region has 13 residues. The CDR3: CASSWGQRETQYF. CDR3 bases read: TGTGCCAGCAGTTGGGGGCAAAGAGAGACC.

Comment on this clone: The DNA ends 3 residues before the CDR3 does, and the rest of the CDR3 is filled in from the germline J gene. The chain carries TRBV30 and TRBJ2-5, with D possibly being TRBD1 (5 bases). This CDR3 has 15 amino acids. Trimming left V 2 bases short and J 2 bases short, with 15 bases between. CDR1 GTSNPN and CDR2 SVGIG come from the germline V gene (reference sequence). CDR3 amino acids: CAWSRLAGPQETQYF. CDR3 DNA, as far as it was read: TGTGCCTGGAGTAGGCTGGCAGGGCCACAAGAGACC.

A word on this clone: The read stops 3 residues short of the end of the CDR3; the missing end is completed from the germline J gene. The V call is TRBV13, the J call TRBJ1-2, with D tentatively TRBD1 (6 bases). The CDR3 is 15 amino acids. Trimming removed 5 bases from V and 3 bases from J, with 16 bases in between. The germline V gene encodes CDR1 PRHDT and CDR2 FYEKMQ (reference sequence). Incomplete CDR3 DNA: TGTGCCAGCAGCGGCTGGGACATGGGAGACTATGGC. It specifies CASSGWDMGDYG. The entire CDR3 protein reads CASSGWDMGDYGYTF.

Worth noting for this clone: The read ends 3 residues shy of where the CDR3 ends; the end is completed using the germline J gene. The chain recombines TRBV28 with TRBJ1-2; D is possibly TRBD1 (5 bases). Trimming pared 2 bases from V and 4 bases from J, leaving 14 bases between. CDR3 length: 15 amino acids. The germline V gene has CDR1 MDHEN and CDR2 SYDVKM. The CDR3 loop is CASSLPLTGAYGYTF. The DNA read from the CDR3 is TGTGCCAGCAGTTTACCCTTAACAGGTGCCTATGGC.

A remark on this clone: Read data end 3 residues before the CDR3 end; the end is taken from the germline J gene. The V and J genes are TRBV7-6 and TRBJ2-7, with TRBD2 identical over 8 bases. This CDR3 spans 15 amino acids. CDR1 is SGHVS, CDR2 FNYEAQ, per germline. Germline trimming cut 5 bases from V and 4 bases from J; bases unmatched to any gene: 10. CDR3 protein: CASSGVGTRVYEQYF. Incomplete CDR3 DNA: TGTGCCAGCAGCGGCGTAGGGACTAGAGTATACGAG.

Concerning this clone itself: The CDR3 is cut off 3 residues early in the read; its end comes from the germline J gene. V and J are TRBV6-1 and TRBJ2-1; 11 bases line up with TRBD2. The CDR3 has 15 amino acids. The germline gives CDR1 MNHNS, CDR2 SASEGT. V lost 3 bases and J lost 9; bases outside the gene matches: 7. Incomplete CDR3 DNA: TGTGCCAGCAGTGACGGTAGCGGGAGGGCCACTGAG. Protein sequence: CASSDGSGRATE. The CDR3 in full is CASSDGSGRATEQFF.

The part of the CDR3 DNA that was read is TGCAGTGCTGATAAAATTGGAGGCAGGTCCTACGAG. The encoded protein is CSADKIGGRSYE. The full CDR3 protein reads CSADKIGGRSYEQYF. The gene calls are TRBV20-1 and TRBJ2-7; maybe TRBD2 (5 bases). The sequenced fragment ends 3 residues before the CDR3 boundary, so the rest is inferred from the germline J gene. Per germline, CDR1 DFQATT and CDR2 SNEGSKA (reference sequence). This CDR3 has 15 amino acids. The V and J ends lost 5 bases and 1 base respectively, with 18 bases between them.

Note on this clone: The sequenced fragment ends 3 residues before the CDR3 boundary, so the rest is inferred from the germline J gene. The V and J genes are TRBV19 and TRBJ2-1, with 16 positions matching TRBD2. Trimming cost V 5 bases and J 7 bases; bases outside gene matches: 11. This CDR3 contains 18 residues. CDR1 and CDR2 (germline): LNHDA, SQIVND (reference sequence). The CDR3 protein is CASSVTGTSGRAGNEQFF. CDR3 DNA (partial): TGTGCCAGTAGTGTTACCGGGACTAGCGGGAGGGCCGGGAATGAG. Full variable domain (remainder filled in from reference TRBV19 and TRBJ2-1): DGGITQSPKYLFRKEGQNVTLSCEQNLNHDAMYWYRQDPGQGLRLIYYSQIVNDFQKGDIAEGYSVSREKKESFPLTVTSAQKNPTAFYLCASSVTGTSGRAGNEQFFGPGTRLTVL.

For this clone: The CDR3 extends 3 residues past the end of the read, so its final part is completed from the germline J gene. This rearrangement joins TRBV2 to TRBJ2-1; D call uncertain. CDR1 is SNHLY, CDR2 FYNNEI, per germline. Trimming shortened V by 7 bases and J by 6 bases, and 16 bases separated the two germline ends. This CDR3 comprises 14 residues. CDR3 bases read: TGTGCCAGCAACGAACTCCGCTCGGGCAATGAG. Its protein is CASNELRSGNE. The whole CDR3 sequence is CASNELRSGNEQFF.

As to this clone: The CDR3 end is not reached by the read, which stops 3 residues before it; the germline J gene fills it in. V usage is TRBV4-1 and J usage is TRBJ1-1; TRBD1 is a possible D gene (6 bases). Germline assignment: CDR1 MGHRA and CDR2 YSYEKL. The V end was cut by 1 base, the J end by 4 bases, with 13 bases between. The CDR3 consists of 15 residues. The sequenced part of the CDR3 DNA is TGCGCCAGCAGCCAAGGAACGGGACACATCACTGAA. Protein: CASSQGTGHITE. The full CDR3 protein is CASSQGTGHITEAFF.

On this clone itself: Sequencing ends 3 residues short of the CDR3 end; the germline J gene provides the rest. This rearrangement joins TRBV30 to TRBJ2-1; a possible D gene is TRBD2 (5 bases). The V and J ends lost 1 base and 7 bases respectively, with 14 bases between them. CDR3 length equals 14 residues. Germline CDR1 is GTSNPN and CDR2 is SVGIG (reference sequence). CDR3 protein: CAWSGLAIMNEQFF. Incomplete CDR3 DNA: TGTGCCTGGAGTGGTCTAGCCATAATGAATGAG.

Worth noting for this clone: The read terminates 3 residues ahead of where the CDR3 ends, so the germline J gene completes it. This sequence joins TRBV30 and TRBJ2-7; TRBD2 agrees at 11 bases. V was clipped by 2 bases and J by 6 bases; unmatched bases: 9. Looked up from germline, CDR1 is GTSNPN and CDR2 is SVGIG (reference sequence). The CDR3 runs 15 residues. The chain's CDR3 is CAWSPLLAGVGEQYF. Partial CDR3 DNA: TGTGCCTGGAGTCCATTACTAGCGGGAGTGGGCGAG.

On this clone itself: The sequenced fragment ends 3 residues before the CDR3 boundary, so the rest is inferred from the germline J gene. The chain has TRBV5-1 and TRBJ2-1; D gene uncertain. The germline gives CDR1 SGHRS, CDR2 YFSETQ. V lost 4 bases and J lost 5, with 13 bases in between. The CDR3 loop spans 14 amino acids. The CDR3 region is CASSPRAANNEQFF. The covered CDR3 bases are TGCGCCAGCAGCCCCCGTGCAGCGAACAATGAG. Drawing the rest from reference TRBV5-1 and TRBJ2-1, the complete variable domain is KAGVTQTPRYLIKTRGQQVTLSCSPISGHRSVSWYQQTPGQGLQFLFEYFSETQRNKGNFPGRFSGRQFSNSRSEMNVSTLELGDSALYLCASSPRAANNEQFFGPGTRLTVL.

Of note for this clone: The read comes to an end 3 residues before the CDR3 does, leaving the germline J gene to fill in the end. This chain connects TRBV7-8 to TRBJ2-7; TRBD2 matches 7 bases. This CDR3 is built from 15 residues. Trimming removed 4 bases from V and 2 bases from J; junction bases left unmatched: 8. Germline loops: CDR1 SGHVS, CDR2 FQNEAQ. The DNA read from the CDR3 is TGTGCCAGCAGCTCCATGGGGGGGAATACCTACGAG. Translating it yields CASSSMGGNTYE. The full CDR3 sequence reads CASSSMGGNTYEQYF.

Comment on this clone: The read halts 3 residues ahead of the CDR3 end, with the missing end drawn from the germline J gene. The V call is TRBV9, the J call TRBJ2-1; the D is unclear. The CDR3 totals 15 residues. Deletions cut 7 bases from V and 3 bases from J, with 17 bases between. Per the germline V gene, CDR1 is SGDLS and CDR2 is YYNGEE. CDR3 bases read: TGTGCCAGCGGCAGAGGAAGCGCGATCTACAATGAG. Encoded protein: CASGRGSAIYNE. The CDR3 reads in full as CASGRGSAIYNEQFF.

Comments on this clone: The sequenced fragment ends 3 residues before the CDR3 boundary, so the rest is inferred from the germline J gene. The V call is TRBV5-1, the J call TRBJ2-1, with a tentative D call TRBD2 (6 bases). Germline assignment: CDR1 SGHRS and CDR2 YFSETQ. The germline V and J ends were trimmed by 0 bases and 2 bases, with 9 bases remaining between them. This CDR3 contains 15 residues. The CDR3 protein is CASSLEGLPYNEQFF. The covered CDR3 bases are TGCGCCAGCAGCTTGGAGGGACTCCCCTACAATGAG.

About this clone itself: Sequencing ends 3 residues short of the CDR3 end; the germline J gene provides the rest. V usage is TRBV2 and J usage is TRBJ2-3; D might be TRBD2 (6 bases). The V and J ends lost 1 base and 5 bases respectively, with 10 bases between them. This CDR3 is 14 amino acids long. Germline CDR1 is SNHLY and CDR2 is FYNNEI. This CDR3 reads CASSEVRRGDTQYF. The CDR3 DNA, read in part, is TGTGCCAGCAGTGAAGTCCGGAGGGGAGATACG.

Worth noting for this clone: The read falls 3 residues short of the CDR3 end, and the missing part is taken from the germline J gene. The rearrangement joins TRBV7-3 to TRBJ2-2; TRBD1 might be the D (5 bases). Germline CDR1 and CDR2: SGHTA and FQGTGA. V was trimmed by 5 bases and J by 1 base, leaving 11 bases between them. The CDR3 is 15 residues long. CDR3 region: CASSPLTVNTGELFF. CDR3 DNA, as far as it was read: TGTGCCAGCAGCCCCCTGACAGTGAACACCGGGGAG. The whole variable domain, filled in from reference TRBV7-3 and TRBJ2-2, reads GAGVSQTPSNKVTEKGKYVELRCDPISGHTALYWYRQSLGQGPEFLIYFQGTGAADDSGLPNDRFFAVRPEGSVSTLKIQRTERGDSAVYLCASSPLTVNTGELFFGEGSRLTVL.

A note on this clone: The observed sequence ends 3 residues before the CDR3 terminus, with the missing tail filled in from the germline J gene. The chain links TRBV6-2 or TRBV6-3 to TRBJ2-1; D unresolved. The CDR3 is 12 amino acids. Germline CDR1 MNHEY, CDR2 SVGEGT. The ends were cut back, 4 bases at V and 4 bases at J, with 5 bases in the middle. This chain's CDR3 is CASSFPYNEQFF. The sequenced part of the CDR3 DNA is TGTGCCAGCAGTTTTCCATACAATGAG.